The rows below give T cell receptor beta chains drawn from one sample of a study of blood T cell repertoires in COVID-19. Clones were read by immunoSEQ multiplex PCR, and TCRdb kept only the in-frame ones, dropping some. Of roughly 190,000 clones in the sample, roughly nine tenths are singletons; the top ten hold 2% to 2.5%. Sequences were obtained from PBMCs or T cells enriched from blood (not recorded which). These receptors all stem from a woman aged 30 to 39 who had recovered from COVID-19. Both conserved end residues are part of each CDR3. Fields, in order: D gene, clone size, V gene, J gene, CDR3 DNA, CDR3 protein. A D gene is named only where the DNA matches it firmly. Some rows mark clone size as missing; the rest say once, few, many or name a class of expanded clone.

>TRBD1|.|TRBV7-3|TRBJ1-6
TGTGCCAGCAGCACCGGACAGGGGGTTAATTCACCCCTCCACTTT
CASSTGQGVNSPLHF
>.|.|TRBV5-1|TRBJ1-1
TGCGCCAGCAGCTCCCGGCCCCTTGAGGGAGCCACGGGCATTGAAGCTTTCTTT
CASSSRPLEGATGIEAFF
>TRBD2|.|TRBV29-1|TRBJ2-1
TGCAGCGTGGGGGGACTAGCGGGAGGTTACAATGAGCAGTTCTTC
CSVGGLAGGYNEQFF
>.|.|TRBV4-3|TRBJ1-6
TGCGCCAGCAGCCCCCGGGAAAGCTCCTATAATTCACCCCTCCACTTT
CASSPRESSYNSPLHF
>.|once|TRBV6-1|TRBJ1-1
TGTGCCAGCAGTGATATGGGGTGGGCGGGGGTCGGCCGGAACACTGAAGCTTTCTTT
CASSDMGWAGVGRNTEAFF
>.|.|TRBV5-6|TRBJ1-2
TGTGCCAGCAGATTTGGGGGGGCGGTCAATGGCTACACCTTC
CASRFGGAVNGYTF
>TRBD1|.|TRBV25-1|TRBJ1-1
TGTGCCAGCAGTAAGTCGACAGGGATCAACACTGAAGCTTTCTTT
CASSKSTGINTEAFF
>.|.|TRBV9|TRBJ1-1
TGTGCCAGCAGCGTACTTGACACCACTGAAGCTTTCTTT
CASSVLDTTEAFF
>.|.|TRBV19|TRBJ1-2
TGTGCCAGTAGTATAGCTATGTCAGGAACCTTAGTTCCCTATGGCTACACCTTC
CASSIAMSGTLVPYGYTF
>.|.|TRBV11-3|TRBJ1-1
TGTGCCAGCAGCTTACAGGGCATGAACACTGAAGCTTTCTTT
CASSLQGMNTEAFF
>.|.|TRBV19|TRBJ2-3
TGTGCCAGTAGTGAACAGGGAGATACGCAGTATTTT
CASSEQGDTQYF
>.|.|TRBV6-2/TRBV6-3|TRBJ1-2
TGTGCCAGCAGCCTTGACAGCGCCGGCTACACCTTC
CASSLDSAGYTF
>.|once|TRBV6-5|TRBJ1-6
TGTGCCAGCTACAGGGATAATTCACCCCTCCACTTT
CASYRDNSPLHF
>TRBD1|.|TRBV6-5|TRBJ1-3
TGTGCCAGCAGTTCCCTCGGGACAGGGTCGGGAAACACCATATATTTT
CASSSLGTGSGNTIYF
>.|.|TRBV19|TRBJ2-3
TGTGCCAGTAGGCCCGAGGCCGGGAATTCTGTTCAGTATTTT
CASRPEAGNSVQYF
>TRBD2|.|TRBV3-1/TRBV3-2|TRBJ2-6
TGTGCCAGCCCCCAAGATATGGCTGGGACTAGCCCTTTTGGGGCCAACGTCCTGACTTTC
CASPQDMAGTSPFGANVLTF
>TRBD1|.|TRBV7-9|TRBJ1-3
TGTGCCAGCAGCATAACAGGGGCTGCTGGAAACACCATATATTTT
CASSITGAAGNTIYF
>.|.|TRBV30|TRBJ1-5
TGTGCCTGGAGTCCCGTCCTGGGAGGCAATCAGCCCCAGCATTTT
CAWSPVLGGNQPQHF
>TRBD2|few|TRBV7-3|TRBJ2-3
TGTGCCAGCAGCTTAACGGCGCGGGGGAGCACAGATACGCAGTATTTT
CASSLTARGSTDTQYF
>TRBD2|.|TRBV4-2|TRBJ2-3
TGTGCCAGCAGCCCGGAGACTAGCGGGAGTGCTGCAGATACGCAGTATTTT
CASSPETSGSAADTQYF
>TRBD2|.|TRBV5-1|TRBJ2-7
TGCGCCAGCAGCTTGGAGGTAGCGGGGGGGCTTCACTTC
CASSLEVAGGLHF
>TRBD2|.|TRBV2|TRBJ2-3
TGTGCCAGCAGTGATAGCGGGACTAGCACAGATACGCAGTATTTT
CASSDSGTSTDTQYF
>.|.|TRBV7-9|TRBJ1-3
TGTGCCAGCAGCCTCCCGACAGCTCCAACAATAGCCATATATTTT
CASSLPTAPTIAIYF
>.|.|TRBV7-2|TRBJ2-7
TGTGCCAGCAGCACCAACAGGGATTTGAACGAGCAGTACTTC
CASSTNRDLNEQYF